These 11 T cell receptor beta chains were sequenced from one sample in a study of T cells after yellow fever vaccination (dated by TCRdb to the late 2010s). Receptors were amplified or captured by 5' RACE. Data came from an Illumina NovaSeq 6000. The public reads were reprocessed in TCRdb via fastp at Q25 and MiXCR, keeping in-frame beta chains. CDR3 protein duplicates are merged, each entry listing the most common genes and DNA. The sample contains approximately 170,000 distinct CDR3 sequences, around 10% of them found a single time. Just over 35% of the sample comes from the top ten. What the treatment or condition label conveys for this sample: live attenuated yellow fever vaccine strain. The sequencing here drew on CD8+ T cells sorted from PBMCs, taken 15 days after the yellow fever booster vaccination. The receptors here all came from a man between 18 and 35 years old who received the YFV17D yellow fever vaccine.

Only a few counts were recorded for this clonotype. This chain connects TRBV21-1 to TRBJ2-3; no check of the table's D call, TRBD1, against the DNA was made. TRBV21-1 is designated a pseudogene. This CDR3 is 11 amino acids long. CDR3 protein: CASSEGDTQYF. For the CDR3, the DNA is TGTGCCAGCAGCGAGGGGGATACGCAGTATTTT.

The chain couples TRBV10-3 to TRBJ2-7, with TRBD1 as a possible D gene (6 bases). The CDR3 is made up of 13 amino acids. The V and J ends lost 2 bases and 6 bases respectively, with 11 bases between them. The V gene's germline CDR1 is ENHRY and CDR2 SYGVKD. CDR3 nucleotides: TGTGCCATCAGTGAGACAGGGAGCGGCGAGCAGTACGTC. Its translation is CAISETGSGEQYV.

The CDR3 DNA reads as TGCGCCAGCAGCCAGTTTGTGAGCTCCTACGAGCAGTACTTC. Translated, it gives CASSQFVSSYEQYF. J is TRBJ2-7 and V is TRBV4-3; D remains unclear. Germline assignment: CDR1 LGHNA and CDR2 YSLEER. This CDR3 contains 14 residues. V lost 3 bases, J lost 0 bases, and 9 bases lay in between.

This clonotype was seen a few times. V is TRBV2 and J is TRBJ2-2; a possible D gene is TRBD2 (5 bases). V shed 6 bases and J shed 5 bases, with 19 bases lying between them. In germline, CDR1 is SNHLY, CDR2 FYNNEI. The CDR3 covers 16 residues. CDR3 coding DNA: TGTGCCAGCAGCCGAACGGAGGTTTCGGCTACCGGGGAGCTGTTTTTT. The encoded protein is CASSRTEVSATGELFF.

A few counts support this clonotype. The chain couples TRBV6-2 or TRBV6-3 to TRBJ2-3; maybe TRBD1 (6 bases). Germline V gives CDR1 MNHEY, CDR2 SVGEGT. CDR3 length: 14 residues. Trimming left V 4 bases short and J 5 bases short, with 13 bases between. CDR3 nucleotide sequence: TGTGCCAGCAGTTCTGAGACAGGTCGAGATACGCAGTATTTT. Protein product: CASSSETGRDTQYF.

The sample holds a few counts of this clonotype. The chain joins TRBV10-3 to TRBJ2-3, with a possible D match to TRBD2 (6 bases). Germline V lookup: CDR1 ENHRY, CDR2 SYGVKD. The CDR3 spans 13 residues. Trimming pared 8 bases from V and 0 bases from J, leaving 9 bases between. The CDR3 spells CAIGGTSTDTQYF. The CDR3 nucleotides read TGTGCCATCGGGGGGACTAGCACAGATACGCAGTATTTT.

This clonotype turned up a few times. This sequence joins TRBV20-1 and TRBJ1-4; TRBD1 is a possible D gene (5 bases). The CDR3 totals 14 residues. The germline CDR1 and CDR2 sequences are DFQATT and SNEGSKA (reference sequence). V gave up 3 bases and J gave up 0 bases, with 8 bases separating them. The CDR3 region has the DNA TGCAGTGCTAGGCGGACATCAACTAATGAAAAACTGTTTTTT. It encodes CSARRTSTNEKLFF.

This clonotype turned up a few times. The CDR3 bases are TGTGCCAGCACCCCCCGCGGGGCCGGATTCTATGGCTACACCTTC. Protein product: CASTPRGAGFYGYTF. V usage is TRBV5-8 and J usage is TRBJ1-2; D perhaps matches TRBD1 (5 bases). The CDR3 is 15 residues long. Germline CDR1 is SGHTS and CDR2 is YDEGEE. Trimming stripped 6 bases from V and 4 bases from J, with 19 bases between.

This clonotype was detected ten times or more. The chain couples TRBV20-1 to TRBJ2-5; TRBD1 might be the D (6 bases). V gave up 5 bases and J gave up 1 base, with 29 bases separating them. Germline CDR1 reads DFQATT; CDR2 reads SNEGSKA (reference sequence). The length of the CDR3 is 19 residues. The CDR3 region is CSAVGQSMGIKGPQETQYF. CDR3 sequence (DNA): TGCAGTGCTGTAGGACAGTCGATGGGAATAAAGGGACCCCAAGAGACCCAGTACTTC.

The chain recombines TRBV3-1 with TRBJ2-3; D remains unclear. The germline gives CDR1 LGHDT, CDR2 YNNKEL (reference sequence). The CDR3 is 12 residues long. V was shortened by 7 bases and J by 2 bases, with 7 bases between the two germline ends. The CDR3 coding sequence is TGTGCCAGCAACTCAAACACAGATACGCAGTATTTT. Protein: CASNSNTDTQYF.

The chain couples TRBV4-3 to TRBJ2-1; weak D call: TRBD1 (6 bases). This CDR3 has 22 amino acids. Germline V gene lookup returns CDR1 LGHNA and CDR2 YSLEER. Trimming took off 0 bases at V and 1 base at J, with 28 bases between the two ends. CDR3 in DNA: TGCGCCAGCAGCCAAGACCGGATAGGGGGTTTTTCTCACGTTCCATCCTACAATGAGCAGTTCTTC. Its translation: CASSQDRIGGFSHVPSYNEQFF.